The 24 T cell receptor beta chains reported below all come from one sample, sequenced in a study of regulatory T cells in long-lasting Graves disease. Indicated time point: newly diagnosed GD, antithyroid drugs for less than 3 months. PBMCs were the source of the RNA used for TCR sequencing. Through Arm-PCR of CDR3 regions and iRepertoire HTBI primers, TCR beta libraries were built. TCRdb called the multiplex PCR reads again in MiXCR, with one record for every CDR3 protein. The data show 530,000 or so distinct CDR3 sequences, roughly 16% seen once. The same sample was also studied in work on T cells in Graves' hyperthyroidism and ophthalmopathy.

Specimen: peripheral blood mononuclear cells (PBMCs), collected at new diagnosis, from a patient treated with antithyroid drugs. The receptors were gathered from a man aged 18 to 35 with Graves disease.

This clonotype was recorded many times. V is TRBV15 and J is TRBJ2-1; a possible D gene is TRBD1 (5 bases). Trimming took 1 base from V and 5 from J, leaving 9 bases between them. This CDR3 is 14 amino acids long. In germline, CDR1 is LNHNV, CDR2 YYDKDF (reference sequence). This CDR3 reads CATSRVGQDNEQFF. CDR3 nucleotide sequence: TGTGCCACCAGCAGAGTTGGACAAGACAATGAGCAGTTCTTC. Looking up the rest from reference TRBV15 and TRBJ2-1 gives the full variable domain: DAMVIQNPRYQVTQFGKPVTLSCSQTLNHNVMYWYQQKSSQAPKLLFHYYDKDFNNEADTPDNFQSRRPNTSFCFLDIRSPGLGDTAMYLCATSRVGQDNEQFFGPGTRLTVL.

This chain links TRBV28 with TRBJ1-3; D remains ambiguous. Germline V lookup: CDR1 MDHEN, CDR2 SYDVKM. Trimming took off 4 bases at V and 2 bases at J, with 9 bases between the two ends. The CDR3 runs 14 residues. CDR3 bases: TGTGCCAGCAGTTCTACCCTGACTGGAAACACCATATATTTT. Translation: CASSSTLTGNTIYF.

At least ten counts were recorded for this clonotype. The gene calls are TRBV28 and TRBJ1-1, with D possibly TRBD1 on 6 matching bases. This CDR3 is 14 amino acids long. Germline loops: CDR1 MDHEN, CDR2 SYDVKM. V was shortened by 5 bases and J by 11 bases, with 21 bases between the two germline ends. CDR3 protein: CASSTRGGPDWAFF. The CDR3 DNA reads TGTGCCAGCAGTACTCGGGGGGGGCCCGATTGGGCTTTCTTT.

The CDR3 is CASSLSVAGGPGNEQFF. The CDR3 DNA is TGTGCCAGCAGTTTGTCGGTAGCGGGAGGGCCGGGGAATGAGCAGTTCTTC. This sequence joins TRBV27 and TRBJ2-1; the match to TRBD2 covers 11 bases. This CDR3 contains 17 residues. Germline V lookup: CDR1 MNHEY, CDR2 SMNVEV (reference sequence). Germline trimming cut 3 bases from V and 7 bases from J; bases unmatched to any gene: 11.

This clonotype was observed a handful of times. J is TRBJ1-2 and V is TRBV27; 7 bases line up with TRBD1. Trimming at V came to 5 bases and at J to 7 bases, leaving 7 bases not matched to a gene. This CDR3 region has 13 residues. Germline V CDR1 and CDR2: MNHEY, SMNVEV (reference sequence). This CDR3 reads CASSPKTGCGYTF. The CDR3, as DNA: TGTGCCAGCAGTCCGAAGACAGGGTGTGGCTACACCTTC.

This clonotype was recorded a few times. V is TRBV3-1 and J is TRBJ2-7; D perhaps matches TRBD2 (6 bases). The CDR3 extends over 16 amino acids. Deletions cut 4 bases from V and 3 bases from J, with 19 bases between. The V gene's germline CDR1 is LGHDT and CDR2 YNNKEL (reference sequence). CDR3 in amino acids: CASSPFVAAGNYEQYF. CDR3 coding DNA: TGTGCCAGCAGCCCATTTGTGGCGGCGGGGAACTACGAGCAGTACTTC.

This clonotype turned up a few times. The chain combines TRBV3-1 with TRBJ1-5, with D uncertain. V was pared by 4 bases and J by 2 bases, with 21 bases between. The CDR3 extends over 18 amino acids. Per germline, CDR1 LGHDT and CDR2 YNNKEL (reference sequence). The CDR3 loop is CASSPRFPYPGGNQPQHF. The CDR3 DNA sequence: TGTGCCAGCAGCCCCCGGTTCCCCTATCCGGGAGGCAATCAGCCCCAGCATTTT.

This chain links TRBV12-3 or TRBV12-4 with TRBJ2-7, with D possibly called TRBD1 or TRBD2 (7 bases each). V lost 6 bases to trimming and J lost 2 bases, with 14 bases between them. The CDR3 extends over 14 amino acids. DNA for the CDR3: TGTGCCAGCAGGCGACAGGGAGGGACCTACGAGCAGTACTTC. Translating it yields CASRRQGGTYEQYF.

This clonotype was observed a few times. This rearrangement joins TRBV25-1 to TRBJ1-1; 8 positions agree with TRBD1. The CDR3 has 14 residues. Germline trimming cut 2 bases from V and 3 bases from J; bases unmatched to any gene: 2. Germline V gene lookup returns CDR1 MGHDK and CDR2 SYGVNS. The CDR3 region has the DNA TGTGCCAGCAGTGAACCGGGACAGGACACTGAAGCTTTCTTT. Translating gives CASSEPGQDTEAFF.

The V call is TRBV7-9, the J call TRBJ1-5; a weak D match, TRBD1 (5 bases). Germline V gene lookup returns CDR1 SEHNR and CDR2 FQNEAQ (reference sequence). Trimming removed 5 bases at V and 8 bases at J, with 13 bases between. CDR3 size: 13 residues. CDR3 nucleotide sequence: TGTGCCAGCAGCGCGGACACCTTGGAGCCCCAGCATTTT. This translates into CASSADTLEPQHF. Supplemented by reference TRBV7-9 and TRBJ1-5, the full variable domain reads DTGVSQNPRHKITKRGQNVTFRCDPISEHNRLYWYRQTLGQGPEFLTYFQNEAQLEKSRLLSDRFSAERPKGSFSTLEIQRTEQGDSAMYLCASSADTLEPQHFGDGTRLSIL.

The sample holds many counts of this clonotype. The rearrangement uses TRBV28 and TRBJ2-7; D remains ambiguous. Between the trimmed V and J ends, which lost 5 bases and 3 bases, there was a span of 11 bases. Germline V gives CDR1 MDHEN, CDR2 SYDVKM. There are 13 residues in the CDR3. The CDR3 bases are TGTGCCAGCAGTCCTAGGCTAATCTACGAGCAGTACTTC. It codes for CASSPRLIYEQYF. Full variable domain (remainder filled in from reference TRBV28 and TRBJ2-7): DVKVTQSSRYLVKRTGEKVFLECVQDMDHENMFWYRQDPGLGLRLIYFSYDVKMKEKGDIPEGYSVSREKKERFSLILESASTNQTSMYLCASSPRLIYEQYFGPGTRLTVT.

Only a few counts were recorded for this clonotype. This chain links TRBV10-3 with TRBJ2-2; D ambiguous. This CDR3 is 14 amino acids long. Per germline, CDR1 ENHRY and CDR2 SYGVKD. The V end lost 3 bases, the J end lost 7 bases, and 12 bases lay between the germline ends. The CDR3 coding sequence is TGTGCCATCAGTGATCCCGCTAGTAACGGGGAGCTGTTTTTT. Translation: CAISDPASNGELFF.

This clonotype was seen repeatedly, ten times or more. This chain joins TRBV18 and TRBJ1-2, with D tentatively TRBD1 (5 bases). The germline V gene has CDR1 KGHSH and CDR2 LQKENI. Trimming removed 2 bases at V and 5 bases at J, with 21 bases between. CDR3 length: 17 residues. The CDR3 coding sequence is TGTGCCAGCTCACCAAACACTGGGACGGGTATCAATTATGGCTACACCTTC. Translated: CASSPNTGTGINYGYTF. The full variable domain, rest sourced from reference TRBV18 and TRBJ1-2, is NAGVMQNPRHLVRRRGQEARLRCSPMKGHSHVYWYRQLPEEGLKFMVYLQKENIIDESGMPKERFSAEFPKEGPSILRIQQVVRGDSAAYFCASSPNTGTGINYGYTFGSGTRLTVV.

With regard to this clonotype: Relative to the germline gene, one junction end is altered; a read error may explain this. The chain joins TRBV7-3 to TRBJ2-5; the D gene could be TRBD1 or TRBD2 (5 bases each). The CDR3 length is 15 residues. The V gene's germline CDR1 is SGHTA and CDR2 FQGTGA. The CDR3 protein is CASSLYGGDQETQYF. The CDR3 nucleotides read TGTGCCAGCAGCTTATATGGGGGAGACCAGGAGACCCAGTACTTC.

This clonotype was counted many times. V and J are TRBV2 and TRBJ1-4; D not resolved. Germline V gene data show CDR1 as SNHLY and CDR2 as FYNNEI. CDR3 size: 14 residues. The V gene lost 5 bases and the J gene lost 8 bases, with 15 bases spanning the gap. The CDR3 protein is CASSTFGPGEKLFF. The CDR3 nucleotides are TGTGCCAGCAGTACTTTTGGACCGGGGGAAAAACTGTTTTTT.

J is TRBJ2-5 and V is TRBV5-1; TRBD2 agrees at 8 bases. The V segment lost 4 bases and the J segment 5 bases; nucleotides outside the gene matches: 7. The CDR3 is made up of 14 amino acids. Germline lookup yields CDR1 SGHRS and CDR2 YFSETQ. CDR3 residues: CASSKAGDGETQYF. CDR3 sequence (DNA): TGCGCCAGCAGCAAAGCGGGAGACGGGGAGACCCAGTACTTC. The variable domain in full, completed from reference TRBV5-1 and TRBJ2-5, reads KAGVTQTPRYLIKTRGQQVTLSCSPISGHRSVSWYQQTPGQGLQFLFEYFSETQRNKGNFPGRFSGRQFSNSRSEMNVSTLELGDSALYLCASSKAGDGETQYFGPGTRLLVL.

This clonotype was counted at least ten times. The chain has TRBV11-2 and TRBJ2-5; maybe TRBD1 (7 bases). This CDR3 spans 16 amino acids. The V end was cut by 5 bases, the J end by 2 bases, with 18 bases between. Germline V gene lookup returns CDR1 SGHAT and CDR2 FQNNGV. DNA for the CDR3: TGTGCCAGCAGCACCTACAGGGGAGGAGGGCAAGAGACCCAGTACTTC. Amino acid sequence: CASSTYRGGGQETQYF.

This clonotype was detected only a few times. The chain carries TRBV5-6 and TRBJ1-1, with a tentative D call TRBD1 (5 bases). This CDR3 contains 17 residues. Trimming shortened V by 1 base and J by 0 bases, and 16 bases separated the two germline ends. The germline V gene encodes CDR1 SGHDT and CDR2 YYEEEE. For the CDR3, the DNA is TGTGCCAGCAGCTTGCGACCAGACCGGGGGGTGAACACTGAAGCTTTCTTT. It is translated as CASSLRPDRGVNTEAFF.

This clonotype came up many times. This chain joins TRBV5-1 and TRBJ2-1, with D possibly matching TRBD2 (7 bases). Germline CDR1 and CDR2: SGHRS and YFSETQ. This CDR3 has 17 residues. V dropped 0 bases and J dropped 8 bases, with 21 bases sitting between them. CDR3 sequence (DNA): TGCGCCAGCAGCTTGGCCTACAAGGGGGGGGGTGAGGATGAGCAGTTCTTC. This codes for CASSLAYKGGGEDEQFF.

This clonotype has a handful of counts. This sequence joins TRBV20-1 and TRBJ1-2; D call uncertain. CDR3 length: 14 amino acids. The germline V gene has CDR1 DFQATT and CDR2 SNEGSKA (reference sequence). V was pared by 0 bases and J by 2 bases, with 10 bases between. The CDR3: CSARDPVDNYGYTF. CDR3 sequence (DNA): TGCAGTGCTAGAGACCCTGTGGACAACTATGGCTACACCTTC.

This clonotype has ten or more counts. This chain uses TRBV7-9 with TRBJ2-1; TRBD2 is a possible D gene (5 bases). Germline V gene data show CDR1 as SEHNR and CDR2 as FQNEAQ (reference sequence). Trimming stripped 3 bases from V and 6 bases from J, with 15 bases between. There are 15 residues in the CDR3. The CDR3 loop reads CASSFSPDWLNEQFF. CDR3 DNA: TGTGCCAGCAGCTTCTCACCGGACTGGCTCAATGAGCAGTTCTTC.

There are a few counts of this clonotype. The chain uses TRBV7-2 and TRBJ1-5; D is unclear. This CDR3 spans 13 amino acids. V was trimmed by 5 bases and J by 4 bases, leaving 9 bases between them. In germline, CDR1 is SGHTA, CDR2 FQGNSA. The DNA for the CDR3 is TGTGCCAGCAGCAAAGACGGGAATCAGCCCCAGCATTTT. This encodes CASSKDGNQPQHF.

Many counts were recorded for this clonotype. This sequence joins TRBV7-8 and TRBJ2-3; D perhaps matches TRBD1 (5 bases). Trimming shortened V by 6 bases and J by 3 bases, and 19 bases separated the two germline ends. The CDR3 has 16 amino acids. Per germline, CDR1 SGHVS and CDR2 FQNEAQ. CDR3 loop: CASSPGAQLATDTQYF. The CDR3 DNA sequence: TGTGCCAGCAGTCCTGGGGCCCAATTGGCGACAGATACGCAGTATTTT.

J is TRBJ1-6 and V is TRBV5-1; TRBD1 aligns across 7 bases. J was trimmed by 8 bases and V by 6 bases; bases with no gene match: 5. CDR1 is SGHRS, CDR2 YFSETQ, per germline. The CDR3 is 13 residues long. As DNA, the CDR3 is TGCGCCAGCATATCGGACAGGCATTCACCCCTCCACTTT. This codes for CASISDRHSPLHF.